The 20 T cell receptor beta chains below all came from one sample that was sequenced in a study of T cells in Graves' hyperthyroidism and ophthalmopathy. RNA transcripts provided the source from which TCR beta CDR3 regions were amplified. A set of HTBI primers served as the primers for a first-round RT-PCR of the TCR CDR3. TCRdb fed the multiplex PCR reads into MiXCR, producing one record per CDR3 protein. The sample includes hundreds of thousands of distinct CDR3 sequences, 46% seen only once; the top ten take 8.2%. The specimen was peripheral blood or thyroid tissue (not recorded which). Every receptor here comes from a woman between 18 and 29 years old with Graves' hyperthyroidism.

CDR3: CASSPNKAPTNEKLFF. As DNA, the CDR3 is TGTGCCAGCAGCCCAAATAAGGCCCCAACTAATGAAAAACTGTTTTTT. The V call is TRBV16, the J call TRBJ1-4; D is unresolved. The CDR3 totals 16 residues. V was cut by 4 bases and J by 0 bases, with 12 bases left in between. Germline-derived CDR1 and CDR2 are KGHSY and FQNENV.

Concerning this clonotype itself: A junction end diverges from the germline sequence, so it may reflect a read error. The V and J genes are TRBV5-1 and TRBJ1-2, with D uncertain. The CDR3 spans 16 residues. Germline CDR1 and CDR2: SGHRS and YFSETQ. The DNA of the CDR3 is TGTGCCAGCAGCCAAGATCCCCGGGGTAGATCCTATGGCTACACCTTC. This encodes CASSQDPRGRSYGYTF.

V is TRBV7-3 and J is TRBJ1-5; D gene unclear. The CDR3 has 13 amino acids. V was cut by 2 bases and J by 7 bases, with 9 bases left in between. Germline loops: CDR1 SGHTA, CDR2 FQGTGA. The CDR3 region has the DNA TGTGCCAGCAGCTTAGCGCAGGACCAGCCCCAGCATTTT. It translates to CASSLAQDQPQHF.

This rearrangement joins TRBV9 to TRBJ1-4; no firm D call. From germline, CDR1 is SGDLS and CDR2 YYNGEE. The CDR3 runs 18 residues. V dropped 4 bases and J dropped 0 bases, with 19 bases sitting between them. CDR3 DNA: TGTGCCAGCAGCCTAGGACCAGGAGACCTTGCAACTAATGAAAAACTGTTTTTT. Protein product: CASSLGPGDLATNEKLFF.

This clonotype was found a few times. V gene TRBV2 combines with J gene TRBJ2-2; no clear D gene. The CDR3 runs 12 residues. V lost 6 bases to trimming and J lost 6 bases, with 8 bases between them. Germline lookup yields CDR1 SNHLY and CDR2 FYNNEI. In DNA form, the CDR3 reads TGTGCCAGCAGGATAAGCGCCGGGGAGCTGTTTTTT. Its translation is CASRISAGELFF. The complete variable domain, with remaining parts taken from reference TRBV2 and TRBJ2-2, reads EPEVTQTPSHQVTQMGQEVILRCVPISNHLYFYWYRQILGQKVEFLVSFYNNEISEKSEIFDDQFSVERPDGSNFTLKIRSTKLEDSAMYFCASRISAGELFFGEGSRLTVL.

As to this clonotype: This clone may be a read error of a much larger clone one base away. Written as DNA, the CDR3 is TGTGCCGGCAGCCCCACTAGGACCTACGAGCAGTACTTC. It specifies CAGSPTRTYEQYF. V gene TRBV7-9 combines with J gene TRBJ2-7; TRBD2 is a possible D gene (5 bases). CDR3 length: 13 residues. CDR1 is SEHNR and CDR2 is FQNEAQ in the germline V gene (reference sequence).

This rearrangement joins TRBV7-9 to TRBJ1-1, with D perhaps TRBD1 (5 bases). Germline lookup yields CDR1 SEHNR and CDR2 FQNEAQ (reference sequence). V was shortened by 5 bases and J by 5 bases, with 15 bases between the two germline ends. The CDR3 has 14 amino acids. The CDR3 is CASSQESGWTEAFF. The CDR3 nucleotides read TGTGCCAGCAGCCAAGAATCAGGGTGGACTGAAGCTTTCTTT.

This chain joins TRBV11-1 and TRBJ2-7; perhaps TRBD2 as D (6 bases). Deletions cut 5 bases from V and 2 bases from J, with 16 bases between. This CDR3 region has 15 residues. CDR1 and CDR2 from the germline V gene are SGHAT and FQDESV (reference sequence). The CDR3, as DNA: TGTGCCAGCAGCGTTGGTGCGGGAAAAACCTACGAGCAGTACTTC. Protein sequence: CASSVGAGKTYEQYF.

A single count supports this clonotype. The chain employs TRBV2 and TRBJ2-7, with a tentative D call TRBD2 (5 bases). CDR1 and CDR2 from the germline V gene are SNHLY and FYNNEI. The CDR3 totals 14 residues. V shed 3 bases and J shed 3 bases, with 12 bases lying between them. CDR3: CASSDGGLFYEQYF. CDR3 DNA sequence: TGTGCCAGCAGTGATGGCGGACTCTTCTACGAGCAGTACTTC.

This clonotype was seen repeatedly, ten times or more. The chain couples TRBV10-2 to TRBJ2-3, with a tentative D call TRBD1 (5 bases). Per the germline V gene, CDR1 is WSHSY and CDR2 is SAAADI. The CDR3 spans 11 residues. Trimming stripped 7 bases from V and 5 bases from J, with 7 bases between. The CDR3 DNA reads TGCGCCAGCACTCAGGGAGATACGCAGTATTTT. It codes for CASTQGDTQYF.

In its sample, this clonotype was seen a few times. The chain links TRBV14 to TRBJ1-1; D is unresolved. Germline V gene lookup returns CDR1 SGHDN and CDR2 FVKESK. The CDR3 covers 14 residues. Trimming left V 1 base short and J 0 bases short, with 6 bases between. This CDR3 reads CASSQAGVNTEAFF. The CDR3 coding sequence is TGTGCCAGCAGCCAAGCGGGCGTGAACACTGAAGCTTTCTTT.

The V call is TRBV7-2, the J call TRBJ1-4; TRBD1 aligns across 8 bases. Trimming took 3 bases from V and 5 from J; bases not matched to a gene: 8. CDR1 is SGHTA and CDR2 is FQGNSA in the germline V gene. The CDR3 spans 16 residues. The chain's CDR3 is CASSLVGTGENEKLFF. CDR3 nucleotides: TGTGCCAGCAGCTTGGTAGGGACAGGCGAGAATGAAAAACTGTTTTTT.

This clonotype came up many times. The V and J genes are TRBV7-9 and TRBJ1-1, with 9 bases aligning to TRBD1. Germline V gene sequence: CDR1 SEHNR, CDR2 FQNEAQ (reference sequence). The CDR3 is 11 amino acids. V dropped 6 bases and J dropped 7; count of bases not matched to a gene: 0. The CDR3 loop is CASRGQGEAFF. Here the CDR3 DNA reads TGTGCCAGCAGGGGACAGGGTGAAGCTTTCTTT.

This clonotype showed up just a few times. V gene TRBV7-9 combines with J gene TRBJ2-2, with 12 bases fitting TRBD2. Trimming at V came to 3 bases and at J to 9 bases, leaving 5 bases not matched to a gene. CDR3 length equals 15 residues. Germline CDR1 and CDR2: SEHNR and FQNEAQ (reference sequence). CDR3 loop: CASSFPTSGSRELFF. CDR3 coding DNA: TGTGCCAGCAGCTTCCCGACTAGCGGGAGCAGGGAGCTGTTTTTT.

This clonotype was counted ten times or more. The genes are TRBV24-1 and TRBJ1-2, with TRBD1 as a possible D gene (6 bases). CDR3 length equals 14 residues. From germline, CDR1 is KGHDR and CDR2 SFDVKD. V was pared by 4 bases and J by 8 bases, with 16 bases between. CDR3 protein: CATSDLDRLKGYTF. The CDR3, as DNA: TGTGCCACCAGTGACCTCGACAGGTTGAAAGGCTACACCTTC.

This clonotype was seen repeatedly, ten times or more. V gene TRBV7-2 combines with J gene TRBJ2-5, with 9 nucleotides matching TRBD2. Germline V gene lookup returns CDR1 SGHTA and CDR2 FQGNSA. The CDR3 is made up of 15 amino acids. Trimming took 5 bases from V and 1 from J; bases not matched to a gene: 5. CDR3 region: CASSRTSGFQETQYF. CDR3 coding DNA: TGTGCCAGCAGCCGTACTAGCGGGTTCCAAGAGACCCAGTACTTC.

This sequence joins TRBV7-3 and TRBJ2-2, with 9 bases fitting TRBD2. The germline V gene encodes CDR1 SGHTA and CDR2 FQGTGA. The CDR3 sequence is 16 residues long. V was pared by 2 bases and J by 10 bases, with 11 bases of the junction left unmatched. The CDR3 here is CASSLGSTSGRAELFF. The CDR3 nucleotides read TGTGCCAGCAGCTTAGGGTCGACTAGCGGACGAGCGGAGCTGTTTTTT.

The gene calls are TRBV6-1 and TRBJ1-2; D unclear. With 7 bases removed from V and 1 base from J, the gap between germline ends came to 16 bases. This CDR3 spans 15 amino acids. Looked up from germline, CDR1 is MNHNS and CDR2 is SASEGT. CDR3 residues: CASTMASWGNYGYTF. CDR3 DNA sequence: TGTGCCAGCACCATGGCCTCCTGGGGTAACTATGGCTACACCTTC.

This clonotype was counted only a few times. The chain couples TRBV12-3 or TRBV12-4 to TRBJ2-7; possibly TRBD2 for D (5 bases). V lost 6 bases and J lost 1, with 13 bases in between. CDR3 length: 14 residues. The CDR3 here is CASREDSFSYEQYF. DNA of the CDR3: TGTGCCAGCAGGGAGGACTCGTTTTCCTACGAGCAGTACTTC.

The chain couples TRBV20-1 to TRBJ2-7; TRBD2 aligns across 9 bases. This CDR3 contains 13 residues. With V trimmed by 6 bases and J by 0 bases, 3 bases remained unmatched. Germline CDR1 reads DFQATT; CDR2 reads SNEGSKA (reference sequence). The CDR3 DNA sequence: TGCAGTGCGGAGCGGGAGGTCTCCTACGAGCAGTACTTC. Translating it yields CSAEREVSYEQYF.